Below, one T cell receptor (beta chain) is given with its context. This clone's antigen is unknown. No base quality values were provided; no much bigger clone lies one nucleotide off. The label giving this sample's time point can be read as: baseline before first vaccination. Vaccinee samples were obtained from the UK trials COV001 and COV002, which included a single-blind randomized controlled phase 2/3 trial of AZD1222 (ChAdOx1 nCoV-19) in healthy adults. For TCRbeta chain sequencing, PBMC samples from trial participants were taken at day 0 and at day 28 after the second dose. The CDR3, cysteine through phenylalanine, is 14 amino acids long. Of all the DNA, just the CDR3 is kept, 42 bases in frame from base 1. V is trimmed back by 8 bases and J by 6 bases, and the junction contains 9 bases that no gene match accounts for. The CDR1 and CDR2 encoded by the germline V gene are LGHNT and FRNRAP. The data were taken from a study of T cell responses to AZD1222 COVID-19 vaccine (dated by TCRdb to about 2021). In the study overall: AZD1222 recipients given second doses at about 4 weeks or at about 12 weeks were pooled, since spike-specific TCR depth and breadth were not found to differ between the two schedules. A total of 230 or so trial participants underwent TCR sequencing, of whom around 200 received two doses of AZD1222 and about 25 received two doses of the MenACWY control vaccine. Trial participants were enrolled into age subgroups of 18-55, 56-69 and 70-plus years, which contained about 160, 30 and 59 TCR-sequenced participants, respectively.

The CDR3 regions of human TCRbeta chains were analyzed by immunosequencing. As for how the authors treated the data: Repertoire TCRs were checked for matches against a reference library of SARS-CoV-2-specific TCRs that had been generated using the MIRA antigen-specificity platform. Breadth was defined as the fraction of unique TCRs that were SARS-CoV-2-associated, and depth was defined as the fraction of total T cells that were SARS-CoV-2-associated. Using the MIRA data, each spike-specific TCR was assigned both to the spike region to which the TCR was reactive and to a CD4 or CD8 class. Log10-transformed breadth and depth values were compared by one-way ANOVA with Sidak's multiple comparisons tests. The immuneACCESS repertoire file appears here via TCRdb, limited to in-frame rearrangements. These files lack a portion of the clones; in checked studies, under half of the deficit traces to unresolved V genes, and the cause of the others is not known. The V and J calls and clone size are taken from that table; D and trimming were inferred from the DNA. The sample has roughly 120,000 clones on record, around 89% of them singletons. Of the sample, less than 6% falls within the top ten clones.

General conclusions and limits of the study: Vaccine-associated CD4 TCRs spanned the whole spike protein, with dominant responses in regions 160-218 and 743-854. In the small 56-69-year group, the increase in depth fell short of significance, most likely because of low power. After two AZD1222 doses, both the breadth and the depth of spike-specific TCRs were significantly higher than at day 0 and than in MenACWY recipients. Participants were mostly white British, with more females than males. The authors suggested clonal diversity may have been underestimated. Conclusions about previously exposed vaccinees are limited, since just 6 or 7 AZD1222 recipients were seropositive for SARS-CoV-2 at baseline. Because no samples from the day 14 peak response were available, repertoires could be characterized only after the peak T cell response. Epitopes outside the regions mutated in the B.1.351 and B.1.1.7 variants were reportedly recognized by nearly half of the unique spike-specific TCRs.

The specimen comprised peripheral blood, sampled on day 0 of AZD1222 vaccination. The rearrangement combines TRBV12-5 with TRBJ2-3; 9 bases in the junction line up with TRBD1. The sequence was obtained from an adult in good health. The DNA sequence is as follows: TGTGCTAGTTCTTCGGGACAGGGAACGGATACGCAGTATTTT. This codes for CASSSGQGTDTQYF.